The next 10 T cell receptor beta chains were all read from a single sample in a study of blood T cell repertoires in COVID-19. Data came from immunoSEQ multiplex PCR; TCRdb stores just in-frame clones and leaves some out. The data show some 70,000 clones, 80% to 90% seen once. Sequencing input: peripheral blood. Receptor source: a man aged 50 to 59 with active COVID-19.

To note about this clone: An end of the junction does not agree with germline; a read error may underlie this. The J gene is TRBJ2-5, the V gene TRBV7-7, with 7 bases lining up with TRBD1. The CDR3 extends over 15 amino acids. Per the germline V gene, CDR1 is SSHAT and CDR2 is FNYEAQ (reference sequence). The CDR3 is CASSPQATGKETQYF. As DNA, the CDR3 is TGTGCTAGCAGCCCCCAGGCGACAGGGAAGGAGACCCAGTACTTC.

The chain couples TRBV6-2 or TRBV6-3 to TRBJ2-4; TRBD2 matches 7 bases. Germline-derived CDR1 and CDR2 are MNHEY and SVGEGT. The CDR3 spans 16 residues. V dropped 2 bases and J dropped 8; count of bases not matched to a gene: 12. The CDR3 region has the DNA TGTGCCAGCAGTTACCCTCCTTCTGTCACTAGCGACATTCAGTACTTC. Amino acid sequence: CASSYPPSVTSDIQYF.

The CDR3 coding sequence is TGCAGCGTTGAGCGGGACAGGGGTTTCAATGAGCAGTTCTTC. Translation: CSVERDRGFNEQFF. The rearrangement joins TRBV29-1 to TRBJ2-1, with TRBD1 matching over 10 bases. This CDR3 region has 14 residues. Germline V CDR1 and CDR2: SQVTM, ANQGSEA. V lost 3 bases, J lost 6 bases, and 5 bases stayed unmatched.

The V and J genes are TRBV3-1 (or the pseudogene TRBV3-2) and TRBJ1-1, with D uncertain. Germline CDR1 reads LGHDT; CDR2 reads YNNKEL (reference sequence). Trimming removed 1 base at V and 0 bases at J, with 15 bases between. CDR3 length equals 17 residues. CDR3 sequence: CASSQVSGPLLNTEAFF. CDR3 in DNA: TGTGCCAGCAGCCAAGTTTCGGGTCCTCTTCTGAACACTGAAGCTTTCTTT.

The V and J genes are TRBV29-1 and TRBJ2-3; 9 bases agree with TRBD2. The CDR3 runs 13 residues. CDR1 is SQVTM and CDR2 is ANQGSEA in the germline V gene. After removal of 4 bases from V and 4 bases from J, the junction contained 3 bases not matched to a gene. The CDR3 DNA is TGCAGCGTTGTGGCGGGAGGGCCAGATACGCAGTATTTT. As protein: CSVVAGGPDTQYF.

The V call is TRBV9, the J call TRBJ2-7; maybe TRBD2 (5 bases). The length of the CDR3 is 15 residues. The V gene's germline CDR1 is SGDLS and CDR2 YYNGEE. Between the trimmed V and J ends, which lost 0 bases and 3 bases, there was a span of 13 bases. In DNA form, the CDR3 reads TGTGCCAGCAGCGTAGGAGGACTCGGCAGCTACGAGCAGTACTTC. This sequence encodes CASSVGGLGSYEQYF.

The V gene is TRBV19, the J gene TRBJ1-5, with 7 positions matching TRBD1. Germline values: CDR1 LNHDA, CDR2 SQIVND (reference sequence). The CDR3 runs to 12 residues. Losses at the gene ends were 5 bases for V and 6 bases for J; bases not matched to a gene: 1. DNA of the CDR3: TGTGCCAGTAGTCAGGGGGGTCAGCCCCAGCATTTT. Its translation is CASSQGGQPQHF. Looking up the rest from reference TRBV19 and TRBJ1-5 gives the full variable domain: DGGITQSPKYLFRKEGQNVTLSCEQNLNHDAMYWYRQDPGQGLRLIYYSQIVNDFQKGDIAEGYSVSREKKESFPLTVTSAQKNPTAFYLCASSQGGQPQHFGDGTRLSIL.

CDR3 sequence: CASTRTPGNTIYF. DNA of the CDR3: TGTGCCAGCACCCGGACACCCGGAAACACCATATATTTT. The rearrangement uses TRBV2 and TRBJ1-3, with D tentatively TRBD1 (5 bases). The V end was cut by 7 bases, the J end by 4 bases, with 11 bases between. The germline CDR1 and CDR2 sequences are SNHLY and FYNNEI. The CDR3 is 13 amino acids.

This clone was seen a single time. This chain connects TRBV1 to TRBJ2-7; TRBD1 is taken as the D call from the table, unchecked against the DNA. TRBV1 is described as a pseudogene. The CDR3 contains 17 residues. The CDR3, as DNA: TGCACCAGCAGCCAAGCCCCGGGACATCAGAAACGGTACGAGCAGTACTTC. Protein sequence: CTSSQAPGHQKRYEQYF.

The chain is built from TRBV28 and TRBJ2-6, with TRBD1 matching 8 bases. The V gene's germline CDR1 is MDHEN and CDR2 SYDVKM. V shed 6 bases, J shed 3 bases, and the junction held 10 bases outside the gene matches. The CDR3 consists of 17 residues. In DNA, the CDR3 is TGTGCCAGCAGACGACAGGGGTGGGGGATTGGGGCCAACGTCCTGACTTTC. This translates into CASRRQGWGIGANVLTF. The full variable domain, completed using reference TRBV28 and TRBJ2-6, is DVKVTQSSRYLVKRTGEKVFLECVQDMDHENMFWYRQDPGLGLRLIYFSYDVKMKEKGDIPEGYSVSREKKERFSLILESASTNQTSMYLCASRRQGWGIGANVLTFGAGSRLTVL.